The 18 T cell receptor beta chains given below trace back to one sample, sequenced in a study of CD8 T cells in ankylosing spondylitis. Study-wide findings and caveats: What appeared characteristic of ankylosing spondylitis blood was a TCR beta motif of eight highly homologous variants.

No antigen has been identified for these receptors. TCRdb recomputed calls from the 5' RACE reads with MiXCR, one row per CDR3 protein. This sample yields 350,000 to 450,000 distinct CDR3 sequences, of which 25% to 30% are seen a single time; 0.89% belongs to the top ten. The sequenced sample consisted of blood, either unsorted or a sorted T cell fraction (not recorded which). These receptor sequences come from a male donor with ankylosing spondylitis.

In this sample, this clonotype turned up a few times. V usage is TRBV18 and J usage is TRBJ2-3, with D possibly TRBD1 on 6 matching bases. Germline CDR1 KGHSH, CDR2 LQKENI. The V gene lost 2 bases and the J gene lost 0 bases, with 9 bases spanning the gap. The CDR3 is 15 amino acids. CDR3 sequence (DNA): TGTGCCAGCTCACCAATGGGACACAGCACAGATACGCAGTATTTT. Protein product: CASSPMGHSTDTQYF.

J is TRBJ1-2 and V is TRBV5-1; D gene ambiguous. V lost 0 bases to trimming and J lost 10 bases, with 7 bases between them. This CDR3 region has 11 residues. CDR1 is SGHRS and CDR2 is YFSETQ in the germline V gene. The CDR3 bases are TGCGCCAGCAGCTTGGGACCTTACTACACCTTC. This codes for CASSLGPYYTF.

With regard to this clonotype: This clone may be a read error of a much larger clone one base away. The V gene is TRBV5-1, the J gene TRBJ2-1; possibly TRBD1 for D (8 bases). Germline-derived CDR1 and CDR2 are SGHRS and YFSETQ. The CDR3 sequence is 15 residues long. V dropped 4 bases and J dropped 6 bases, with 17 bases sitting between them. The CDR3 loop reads CASSRGGQAPNEQFF. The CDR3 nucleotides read TGCGCCAGCAGCAGGGGGGGACAGGCCCCCAATGAGCAGTTCTTC.

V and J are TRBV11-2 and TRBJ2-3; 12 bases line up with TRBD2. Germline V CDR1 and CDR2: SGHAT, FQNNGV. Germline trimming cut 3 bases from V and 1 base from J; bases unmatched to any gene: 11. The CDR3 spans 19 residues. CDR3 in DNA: TGTGCCAGCAGCTTTCGGGGAAAACGACTAGCGGGAGGCACAGATACGCAGTATTTT. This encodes CASSFRGKRLAGGTDTQYF.

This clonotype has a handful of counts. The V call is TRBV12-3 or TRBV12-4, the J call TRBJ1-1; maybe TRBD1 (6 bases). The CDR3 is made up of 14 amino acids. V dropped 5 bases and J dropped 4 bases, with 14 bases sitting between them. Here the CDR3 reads CASSQQGGGTEAFF. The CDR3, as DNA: TGTGCCAGCAGTCAACAGGGAGGGGGCACTGAAGCTTTCTTT.

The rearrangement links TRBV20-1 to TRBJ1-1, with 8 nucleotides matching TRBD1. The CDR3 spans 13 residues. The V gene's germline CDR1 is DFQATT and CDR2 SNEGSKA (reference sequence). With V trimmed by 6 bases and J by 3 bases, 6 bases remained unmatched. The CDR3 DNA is TGCAGTGCCAAGCAGGGGGCCGACACTGAAGCTTTCTTT. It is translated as CSAKQGADTEAFF.

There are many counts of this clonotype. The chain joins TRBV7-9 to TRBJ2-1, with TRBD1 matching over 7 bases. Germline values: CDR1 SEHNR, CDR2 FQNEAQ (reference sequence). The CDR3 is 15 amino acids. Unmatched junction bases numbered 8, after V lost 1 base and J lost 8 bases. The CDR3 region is CASSLGRTGLDEQFF. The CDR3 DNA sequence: TGTGCCAGCAGCTTAGGTCGGACAGGATTGGATGAGCAGTTCTTC.

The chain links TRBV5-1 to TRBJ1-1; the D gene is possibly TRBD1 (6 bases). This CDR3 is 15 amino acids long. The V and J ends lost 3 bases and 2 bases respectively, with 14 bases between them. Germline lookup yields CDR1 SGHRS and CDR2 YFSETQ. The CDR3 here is CASSSLNRVNTEAFF. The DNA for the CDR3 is TGCGCCAGCAGCTCCCTGAACAGGGTAAACACTGAAGCTTTCTTT.

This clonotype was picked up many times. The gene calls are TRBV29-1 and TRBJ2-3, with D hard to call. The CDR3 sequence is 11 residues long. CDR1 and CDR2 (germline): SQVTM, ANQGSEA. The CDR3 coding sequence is TGCAGTGTAGCCCGCACAGATACGCAGTATTTT. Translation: CSVARTDTQYF.

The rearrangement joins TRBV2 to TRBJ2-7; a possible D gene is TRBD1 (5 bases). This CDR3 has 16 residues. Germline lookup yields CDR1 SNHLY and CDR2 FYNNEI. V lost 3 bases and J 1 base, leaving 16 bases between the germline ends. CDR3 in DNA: TGTGCCAGCAGTGACTTCAGGGAAGTAAAATCCTACGAGCAGTACGTC. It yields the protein CASSDFREVKSYEQYV.

The CDR3 nucleotides read TGTGCCACCAGTGAGGCCGGGGAGCTGTTTTTT. Translation: CATSEAGELFF. V usage is TRBV24-1 and J usage is TRBJ2-2; no clear D gene. V shed 4 bases and J shed 6 bases, with 2 bases lying between them. Per the germline V gene, CDR1 is KGHDR and CDR2 is SFDVKD. The CDR3 runs to 11 residues.

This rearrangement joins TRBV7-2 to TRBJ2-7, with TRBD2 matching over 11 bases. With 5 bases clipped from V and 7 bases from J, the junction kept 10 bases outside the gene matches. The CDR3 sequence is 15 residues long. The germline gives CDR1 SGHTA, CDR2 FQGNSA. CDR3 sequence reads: CASSRGTSGRNEQYF. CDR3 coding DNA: TGTGCCAGCAGCAGAGGGACTAGCGGTAGGAATGAGCAGTACTTC.

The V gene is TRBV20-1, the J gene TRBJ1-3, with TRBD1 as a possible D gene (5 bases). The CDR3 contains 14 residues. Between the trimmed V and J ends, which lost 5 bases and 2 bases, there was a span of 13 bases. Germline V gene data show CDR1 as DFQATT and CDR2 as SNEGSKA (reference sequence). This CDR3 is CSALESGAGNTIYF. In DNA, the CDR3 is TGCAGTGCTCTTGAATCGGGGGCTGGAAACACCATATATTTT.

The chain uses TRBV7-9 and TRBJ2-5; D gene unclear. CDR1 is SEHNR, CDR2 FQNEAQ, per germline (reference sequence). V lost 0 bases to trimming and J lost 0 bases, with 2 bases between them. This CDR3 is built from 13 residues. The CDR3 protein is CASSLADQETQYF. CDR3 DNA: TGTGCCAGCAGCTTAGCAGACCAAGAGACCCAGTACTTC.

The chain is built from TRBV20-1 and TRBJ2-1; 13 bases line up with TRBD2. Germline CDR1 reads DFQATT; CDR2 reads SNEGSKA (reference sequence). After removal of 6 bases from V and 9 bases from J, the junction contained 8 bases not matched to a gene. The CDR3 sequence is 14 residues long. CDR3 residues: CSATTSGRLGEQFF. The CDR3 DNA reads TGCAGTGCCACGACTAGCGGGAGGTTGGGTGAGCAGTTCTTC.

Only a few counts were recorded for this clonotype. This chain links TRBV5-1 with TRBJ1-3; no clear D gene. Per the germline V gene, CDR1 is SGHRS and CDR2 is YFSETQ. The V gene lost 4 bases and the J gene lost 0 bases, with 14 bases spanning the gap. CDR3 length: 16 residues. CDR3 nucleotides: TGCGCCAGCAGCCCGTGGTCCAGGTCCTCTGGAAACACCATATATTTT. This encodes CASSPWSRSSGNTIYF.

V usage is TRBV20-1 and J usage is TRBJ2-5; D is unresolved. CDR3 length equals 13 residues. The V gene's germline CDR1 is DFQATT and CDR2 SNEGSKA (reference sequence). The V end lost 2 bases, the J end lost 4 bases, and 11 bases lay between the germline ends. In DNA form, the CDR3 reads TGCAGTGCTAGAAATCCGGGTCGAGAGACCCAGTACTTC. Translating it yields CSARNPGRETQYF.

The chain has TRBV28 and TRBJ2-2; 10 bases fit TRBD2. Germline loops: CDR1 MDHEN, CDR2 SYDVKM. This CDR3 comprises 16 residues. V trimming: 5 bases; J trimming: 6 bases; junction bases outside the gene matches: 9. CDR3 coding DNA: TGTGCCAGCAGTCGTCCCGGGACTAGCGCGGCCGGGGAGCTGTTTTTT. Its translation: CASSRPGTSAAGELFF.